This T cell receptor beta chain was sequenced for a study of blood T cell repertoires in COVID-19. In the original workflow: Reference gene primer amplification yielded estimated nucleated cell counts. TCRdb's copy holds only in-frame clones and misses some; the assay was immunoSEQ multiplex PCR. V and J calls and clone size are copied from that table; D and trimming were computed from the DNA. The sample has roughly 200,000 clones, about 85% seen once. Germline V lookup: CDR1 SGHDN, CDR2 FVKESK. The length of the CDR3 is 14 residues. The J segment lost 4 bases and the V segment lost 5 bases, leaving 7 bases of the junction unmatched. Ages ranged from about 18 to 89 years, with residence in fewer than 25 US areas.

V usage is TRBV14 and J usage is TRBJ2-7, with TRBD2 identical over 8 bases. The sequence derives from a man aged 40-49 years who had recovered from COVID-19. Sample: PBMCs or T cells enriched from blood (not recorded which). CDR3 DNA: TGTGCCAGCAGCTACCCGGGACTAGAGTACGAGCAGTACTTC. This translates into CASSYPGLEYEQYF.